The source of this T cell receptor (beta chain) is a study of cytomegalovirus exposure and HLA in healthy donors. This clone was observed a handful of times. This CDR3 has 15 residues. V lost 6 bases to trimming and J lost 4 bases, with 18 bases between them. Germline V gene lookup returns CDR1 MRHNA and CDR2 SNTAGT. PCR primers comprised 60 Vbeta and 13 Jbeta primers. Generated by immunoSEQ multiplex PCR, the TCRdb table keeps only in-frame clones and is missing some. The data contain approximately 220,000 clones, approximately 70% of them singletons. The gene calls are TRBV6-4 and TRBJ1-2, with D perhaps matching TRBD1 (5 bases). The sample consisted of PBMCs. The clonotype was recovered from a woman in her 30s in good health and CMV-seronegative. The CDR3 sequence: CASSPEGGVSYGYTF. DNA of the CDR3: TGTGCCAGCAGCCCCGAGGGAGGGGTTAGCTATGGCTACACCTTC.